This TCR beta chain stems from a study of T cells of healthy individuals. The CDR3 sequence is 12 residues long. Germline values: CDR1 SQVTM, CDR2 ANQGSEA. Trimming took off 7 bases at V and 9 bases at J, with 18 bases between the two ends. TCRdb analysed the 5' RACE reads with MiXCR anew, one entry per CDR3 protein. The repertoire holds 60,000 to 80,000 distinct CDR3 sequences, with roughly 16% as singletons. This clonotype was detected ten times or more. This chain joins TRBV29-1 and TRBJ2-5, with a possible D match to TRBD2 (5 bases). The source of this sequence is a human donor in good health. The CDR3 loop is CSALNVGRPQYF. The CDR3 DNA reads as TGCAGCGCTTTGAACGTAGGGAGACCCCAGTACTTC.